This T cell receptor beta chain was sequenced in a study of T cells in Graves' hyperthyroidism and ophthalmopathy. The wider study: Peripheral blood collection took place at initial diagnosis, before any treatment. Findings of the study overall: Within blood appeared most thyroid clonotypes that had expanded above 0.001.

In this sample, this clonotype turned up many times. The target antigen is unknown. RNA transcripts served as the template for amplifying TCR beta CDR3 regions. With the HTBI primer set, the TCR CDR3 went through a first round of RT-PCR. TCRdb processed the multiplex PCR reads anew with MiXCR; each CDR3 protein has one entry. Found here are hundreds of thousands of distinct CDR3 sequences, over 12% of them singletons; the top ten hold 3.5% to 4.5%. The germline CDR1 and CDR2 sequences are MNHEY and SVGEGT. The CDR3 is made up of 14 amino acids. J lost 2 bases, V lost 6 bases, and 2 bases had no gene match.

This clonotype originated in a woman in her thirties or forties with Graves' ophthalmopathy. The sequenced sample was blood. The chain employs TRBV6-2 or TRBV6-3 and TRBJ1-5; TRBD1 matches 9 bases. CDR3 sequence: CASSWTGGNQPQHF. The DNA of the CDR3 is TGTGCCAGCAGCTGGACAGGGGGCAATCAGCCCCAGCATTTT.